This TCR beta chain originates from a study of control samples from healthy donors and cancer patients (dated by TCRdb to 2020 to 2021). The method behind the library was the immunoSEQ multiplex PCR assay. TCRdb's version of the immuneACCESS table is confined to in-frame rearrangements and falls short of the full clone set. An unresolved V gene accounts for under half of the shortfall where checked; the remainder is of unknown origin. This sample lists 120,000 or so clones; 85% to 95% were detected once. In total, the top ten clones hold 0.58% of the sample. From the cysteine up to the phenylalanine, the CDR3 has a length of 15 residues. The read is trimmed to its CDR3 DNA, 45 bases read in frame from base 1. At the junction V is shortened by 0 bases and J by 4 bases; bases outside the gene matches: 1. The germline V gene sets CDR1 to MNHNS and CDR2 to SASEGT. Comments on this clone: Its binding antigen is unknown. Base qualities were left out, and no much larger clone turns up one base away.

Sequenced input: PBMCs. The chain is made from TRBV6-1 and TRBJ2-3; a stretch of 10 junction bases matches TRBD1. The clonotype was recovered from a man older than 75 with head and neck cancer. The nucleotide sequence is TGTGCCAGCAGTGAAGCGACAGGGGGCGCAGATACGCAGTATTTT. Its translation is CASSEATGGADTQYF.